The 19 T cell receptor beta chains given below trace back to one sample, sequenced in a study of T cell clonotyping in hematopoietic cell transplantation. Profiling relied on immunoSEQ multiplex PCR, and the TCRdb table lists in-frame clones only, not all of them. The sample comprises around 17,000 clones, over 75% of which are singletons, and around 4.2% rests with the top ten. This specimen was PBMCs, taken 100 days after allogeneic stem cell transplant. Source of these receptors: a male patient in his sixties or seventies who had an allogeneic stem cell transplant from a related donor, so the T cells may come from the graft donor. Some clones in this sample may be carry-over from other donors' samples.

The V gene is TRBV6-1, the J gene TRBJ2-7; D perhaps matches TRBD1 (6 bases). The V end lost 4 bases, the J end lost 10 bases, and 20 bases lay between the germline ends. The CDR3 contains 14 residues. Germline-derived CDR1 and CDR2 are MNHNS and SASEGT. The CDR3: CASSGLLTGKTQYF. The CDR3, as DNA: TGTGCCAGCAGTGGCTTATTGACAGGAAAAACACAGTACTTC.

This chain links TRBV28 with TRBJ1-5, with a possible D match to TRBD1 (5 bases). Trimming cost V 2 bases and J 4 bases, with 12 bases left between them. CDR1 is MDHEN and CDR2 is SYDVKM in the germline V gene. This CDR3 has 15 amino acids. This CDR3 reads CASSLQQEGNQPQHF. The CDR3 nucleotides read TGTGCCAGCAGTTTACAACAGGAGGGGAATCAGCCCCAGCATTTT. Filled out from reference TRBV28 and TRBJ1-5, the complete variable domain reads DVKVTQSSRYLVKRTGEKVFLECVQDMDHENMFWYRQDPGLGLRLIYFSYDVKMKEKGDIPEGYSVSREKKERFSLILESASTNQTSMYLCASSLQQEGNQPQHFGDGTRLSIL.

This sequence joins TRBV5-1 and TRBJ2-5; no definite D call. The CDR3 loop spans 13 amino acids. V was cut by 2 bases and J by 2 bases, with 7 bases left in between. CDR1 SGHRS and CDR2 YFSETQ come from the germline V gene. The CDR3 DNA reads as TGCGCCAGCAGCTTTGGGATACAAGAGACCCAGTACTTC. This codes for CASSFGIQETQYF.

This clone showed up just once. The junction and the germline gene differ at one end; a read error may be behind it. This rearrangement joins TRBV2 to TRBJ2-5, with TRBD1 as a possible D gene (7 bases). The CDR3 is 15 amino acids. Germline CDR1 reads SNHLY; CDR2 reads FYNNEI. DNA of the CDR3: TGTGCCGGCAGGGGGGACTCCACCTCACCCGGGACCCAGTACTTC. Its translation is CAGRGDSTSPGTQYF.

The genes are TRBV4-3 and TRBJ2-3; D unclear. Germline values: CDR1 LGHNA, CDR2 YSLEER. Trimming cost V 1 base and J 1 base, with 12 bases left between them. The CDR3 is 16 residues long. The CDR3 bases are TGCGCCAGCAGCCAAGGTCGCGGTAACCGCACAGATACGCAGTATTTT. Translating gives CASSQGRGNRTDTQYF.

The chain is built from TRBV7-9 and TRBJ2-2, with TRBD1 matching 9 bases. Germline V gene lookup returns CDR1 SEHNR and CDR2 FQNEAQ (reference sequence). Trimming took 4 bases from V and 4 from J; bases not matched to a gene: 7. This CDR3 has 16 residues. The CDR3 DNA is TGTGCCAGCAGCTCTAGGGGACAGGGTGGCACCGGGGAGCTGTTTTTT. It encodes CASSSRGQGGTGELFF.

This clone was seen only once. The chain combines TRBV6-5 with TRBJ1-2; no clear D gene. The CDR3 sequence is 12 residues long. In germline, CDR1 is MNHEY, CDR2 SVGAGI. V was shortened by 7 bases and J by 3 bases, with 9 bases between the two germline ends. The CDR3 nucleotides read TGTGCCAGCACCGACGGTTACTATGGCTACACCTTC. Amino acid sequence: CASTDGYYGYTF.

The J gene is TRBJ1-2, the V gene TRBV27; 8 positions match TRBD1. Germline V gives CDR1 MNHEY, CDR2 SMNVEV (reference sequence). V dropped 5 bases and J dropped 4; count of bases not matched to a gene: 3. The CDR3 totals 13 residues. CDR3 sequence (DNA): TGTGCCAGCAGTGTAACAGGGGGCTATGGCTACACCTTC. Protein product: CASSVTGGYGYTF.

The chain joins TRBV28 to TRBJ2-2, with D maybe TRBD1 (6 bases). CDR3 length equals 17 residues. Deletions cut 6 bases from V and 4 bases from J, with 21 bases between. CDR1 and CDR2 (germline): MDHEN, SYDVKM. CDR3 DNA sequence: TGTGCCAGCAGCCGAGACTTTGGGGGCGCGACCACCGGGGAGCTGTTTTTT. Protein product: CASSRDFGGATTGELFF.

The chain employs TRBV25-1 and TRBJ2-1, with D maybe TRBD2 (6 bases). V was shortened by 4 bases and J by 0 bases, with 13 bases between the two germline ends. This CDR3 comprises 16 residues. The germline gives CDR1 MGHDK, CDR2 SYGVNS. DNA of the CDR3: TGTGCCAGCAGTGTACCTGACGGGAGCTCCTACAATGAGCAGTTCTTC. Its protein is CASSVPDGSSYNEQFF.

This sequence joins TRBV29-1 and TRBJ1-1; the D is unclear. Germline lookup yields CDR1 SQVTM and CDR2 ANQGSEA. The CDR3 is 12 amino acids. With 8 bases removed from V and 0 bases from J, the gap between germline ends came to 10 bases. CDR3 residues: CSSRSLNTEAFF. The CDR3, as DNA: TGCAGCTCCAGGTCCTTGAACACTGAAGCTTTCTTT.

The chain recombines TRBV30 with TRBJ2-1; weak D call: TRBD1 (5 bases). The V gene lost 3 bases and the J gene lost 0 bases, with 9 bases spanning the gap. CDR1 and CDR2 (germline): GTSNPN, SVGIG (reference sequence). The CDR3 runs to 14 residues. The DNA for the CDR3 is TGTGCCTGGAGGTACGACAGCTCCTACAATGAGCAGTTCTTC. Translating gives CAWRYDSSYNEQFF.

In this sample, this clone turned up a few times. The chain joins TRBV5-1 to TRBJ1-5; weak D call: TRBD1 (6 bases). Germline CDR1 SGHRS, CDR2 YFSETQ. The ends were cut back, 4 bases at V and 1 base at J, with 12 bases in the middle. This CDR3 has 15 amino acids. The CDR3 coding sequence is TGCGCCAGCAGCCCTGCGGGGGGCAGCAATCAGCCCCAGCATTTT. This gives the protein CASSPAGGSNQPQHF.

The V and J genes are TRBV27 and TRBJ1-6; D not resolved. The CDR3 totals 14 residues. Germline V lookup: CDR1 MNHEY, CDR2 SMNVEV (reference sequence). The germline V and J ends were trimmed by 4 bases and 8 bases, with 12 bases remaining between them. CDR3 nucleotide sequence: TGTGCCAGCAGTTACGCCCTTGAAGATTCACCCCTCCACTTT. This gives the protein CASSYALEDSPLHF.

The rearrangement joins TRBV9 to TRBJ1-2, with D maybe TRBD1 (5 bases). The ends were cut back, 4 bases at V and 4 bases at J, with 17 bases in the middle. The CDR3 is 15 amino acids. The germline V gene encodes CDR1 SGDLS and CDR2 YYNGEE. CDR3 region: CASSPTPQGGYGYTF. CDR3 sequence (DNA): TGTGCCAGCAGCCCCACTCCCCAGGGTGGCTATGGCTACACCTTC.

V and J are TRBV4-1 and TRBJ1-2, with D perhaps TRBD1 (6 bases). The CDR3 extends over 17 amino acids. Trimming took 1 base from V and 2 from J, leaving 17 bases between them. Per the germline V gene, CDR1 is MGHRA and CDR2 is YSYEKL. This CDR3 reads CASSQGWTASSNYGYTF. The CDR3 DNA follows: TGCGCCAGCAGCCAAGGGTGGACAGCGAGTTCGAACTATGGCTACACCTTC.

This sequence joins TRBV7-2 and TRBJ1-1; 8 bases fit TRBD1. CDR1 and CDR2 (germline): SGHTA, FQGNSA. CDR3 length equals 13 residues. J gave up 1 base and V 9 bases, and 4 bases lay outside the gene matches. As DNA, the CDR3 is TGTGCCAGTACAGGGGGTCGGAACACTGAAGCTTTCTTT. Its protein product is CASTGGRNTEAFF. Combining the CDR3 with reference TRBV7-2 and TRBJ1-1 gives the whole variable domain GAGVSQSPSNKVTEKGKDVELRCDPISGHTALYWYRQSLGQGLEFLIYFQGNSAPDKSGLPSDRFSAERTGGSVSTLTIQRTQQEDSAVYLCASTGGRNTEAFFGQGTRLTVV.

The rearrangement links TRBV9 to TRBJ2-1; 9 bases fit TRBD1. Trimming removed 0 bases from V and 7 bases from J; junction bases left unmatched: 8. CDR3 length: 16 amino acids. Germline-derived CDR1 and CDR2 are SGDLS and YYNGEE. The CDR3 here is CASSVVPGTGPNEQFF. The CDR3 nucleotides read TGTGCCAGCAGCGTAGTCCCCGGGACAGGGCCAAATGAGCAGTTCTTC.

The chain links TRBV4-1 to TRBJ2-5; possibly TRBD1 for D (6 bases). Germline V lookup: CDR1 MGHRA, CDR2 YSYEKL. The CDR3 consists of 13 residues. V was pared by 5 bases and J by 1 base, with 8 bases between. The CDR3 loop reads CASSRGTQETQYF. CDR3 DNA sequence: TGCGCCAGCAGCAGGGGGACCCAAGAGACCCAGTACTTC.